The 26 T cell receptor beta chains presented below share a single source sample, sequenced in a study of OX40 agonist ivuxolimab in advanced cancers. Some clones are missing from TCRdb's copy, which holds only in-frame ones; the method was immunoSEQ multiplex PCR. This table holds fewer than 15,000 clones, about 87% found once. This sample comprised CD4+ or CD8+ T cells sorted from blood, obtained in a trial of the OX40 agonist ivuxolimab. These TCRs come from an adult with an advanced solid tumor such as melanoma, head and neck, liver or kidney cancer.

This chain links TRBV27 with TRBJ2-5; D perhaps matches TRBD1 (5 bases). The CDR3 sequence is 14 residues long. Germline lookup yields CDR1 MNHEY and CDR2 SMNVEV (reference sequence). Trimming removed 4 bases at V and 0 bases at J, with 9 bases between. Here the CDR3 reads CASSYMDNQETQYF. The CDR3 DNA reads TGTGCCAGCAGTTATATGGACAACCAAGAGACCCAGTACTTC.

The CDR3 region has the DNA TGCGCCAGCAGCCAATACCTAGCAGCTATCTACAATGAGCAGTTCTTC. Its translation: CASSQYLAAIYNEQFF. V usage is TRBV4-1 and J usage is TRBJ2-1, with D perhaps matching TRBD2 (5 bases). The CDR3 covers 16 residues. Trimming cost V 2 bases and J 3 bases, with 14 bases left between them. Germline V gene data show CDR1 as MGHRA and CDR2 as YSYEKL.

The J gene is TRBJ2-1, the V gene TRBV7-3, with TRBD2 identical over 8 bases. V shed 5 bases, J shed 3 bases, and the junction held 12 bases outside the gene matches. The CDR3 covers 17 residues. Germline values: CDR1 SGHTA, CDR2 FQGTGA. CDR3: CASSSGGPVIGYNEQFF. DNA for the CDR3: TGTGCCAGCAGCAGCGGGGGTCCTGTTATCGGCTACAATGAGCAGTTCTTC.

The chain uses TRBV4-1 and TRBJ1-2, with 7 nucleotides matching TRBD1. The V gene's germline CDR1 is MGHRA and CDR2 YSYEKL. Trimming cost V 3 bases and J 1 base; bases outside gene matches: 5. This CDR3 is 15 amino acids long. This CDR3 is CASSQGDSSNYGYTF. The CDR3 DNA follows: TGCGCCAGCAGCCAGGGGGACAGCAGTAACTATGGCTACACCTTC.

J is TRBJ1-5 and V is TRBV4-1, with D possibly being TRBD1 (5 bases). V shed 0 bases and J shed 5 bases, with 8 bases lying between them. This CDR3 region has 14 residues. Germline CDR1 and CDR2: MGHRA and YSYEKL. The CDR3 region has the DNA TGCGCCAGCAGCCAAGAGGGGGGGGATCAGCCCCAGCATTTT. This sequence encodes CASSQEGGDQPQHF.

This clone was detected a few times. This chain joins TRBV10-1 and TRBJ1-1, with D unclear. CDR1 is WNHNN, CDR2 SYGVQD, per germline (reference sequence). The CDR3 spans 11 residues. Trimming stripped 3 bases from V and 4 bases from J, with 3 bases between. CDR3 nucleotide sequence: TGCGCCAGCAGTGACGGCACTGAAGCTTTCTTT. Translating it yields CASSDGTEAFF.

As DNA, the CDR3 is TGTGCCAGCAGCTCTCTGAGTACGCAGTATTTT. This sequence encodes CASSSLSTQYF. The V call is TRBV7-2, the J call TRBJ2-3; D not certain. Trimming took 4 bases from V and 8 from J, leaving 7 bases between them. Germline V gives CDR1 SGHTA, CDR2 FQGNSA. CDR3 length: 11 residues.

This clone was seen only once. The chain links TRBV13 to TRBJ2-3; D is undetermined. The CDR3 extends over 16 amino acids. CDR1 and CDR2 (germline): PRHDT, FYEKMQ (reference sequence). V lost 5 bases and J lost 0, with 15 bases in between. This CDR3 reads CASSTSPGVSTDTQYF. The CDR3 DNA sequence: TGTGCCAGCAGCACGAGTCCGGGCGTAAGCACAGATACGCAGTATTTT. Full variable domain (outside the CDR3, taken from reference TRBV13 and TRBJ2-3): AAGVIQSPRHLIKEKRETATLKCYPIPRHDTVYWYQQGPGQDPQFLISFYEKMQSDKGSIPDRFSAQQFSDYHSELNMSSLELGDSALYFCASSTSPGVSTDTQYFGPGTRLTVL.

This rearrangement joins TRBV13 to TRBJ1-4; D not resolved. With 5 bases removed from V and 8 bases from J, the gap between germline ends came to 15 bases. This CDR3 is 14 amino acids long. Germline CDR1 PRHDT, CDR2 FYEKMQ (reference sequence). CDR3 bases: TGTGCCAGCAGCCCATACTCCGCTGCGGAAAAACTGTTTTTT. It translates to CASSPYSAAEKLFF. Full variable domain (rest looked up from reference TRBV13 and TRBJ1-4): AAGVIQSPRHLIKEKRETATLKCYPIPRHDTVYWYQQGPGQDPQFLISFYEKMQSDKGSIPDRFSAQQFSDYHSELNMSSLELGDSALYFCASSPYSAAEKLFFGSGTQLSVL.

This chain connects TRBV28 to TRBJ2-7; possible D gene TRBD1, 6 bases. Trimming shortened V by 5 bases and J by 0 bases, and 14 bases separated the two germline ends. CDR3 length: 15 residues. The germline V gene has CDR1 MDHEN and CDR2 SYDVKM. In nucleotides, the CDR3 is TGTGCCAGCAGTCCGAGGACAGTAAGCTCCTACGAGCAGTACTTC. Encoded protein: CASSPRTVSSYEQYF.

In its sample, this clone was seen a few times. V gene TRBV2 combines with J gene TRBJ2-5; no firm D call. From germline, CDR1 is SNHLY and CDR2 FYNNEI. This CDR3 is 13 amino acids long. V gave up 4 bases and J gave up 5 bases, with 11 bases separating them. This CDR3 reads CASSAQSWETQYF. The CDR3 coding sequence is TGTGCCAGCAGTGCTCAAAGTTGGGAGACCCAGTACTTC.

The chain couples TRBV2 to TRBJ2-1; 7 nucleotides agree with TRBD1. J was trimmed by 4 bases and V by 2 bases; bases with no gene match: 2. Germline CDR1 and CDR2: SNHLY and FYNNEI. This CDR3 spans 14 amino acids. The DNA for the CDR3 is TGTGCCAGCAGTGAATTGGGACAGTACAATGAGCAGTTCTTC. It yields the protein CASSELGQYNEQFF.

This chain connects TRBV11-2 to TRBJ1-2, with 8 bases matching TRBD1. V shed 5 bases, J shed 8 bases, and the junction held 10 bases outside the gene matches. CDR1 and CDR2 from the germline V gene are SGHAT and FQNNGV. The CDR3 has 14 residues. The DNA of the CDR3 is TGTGCCAGCAGCCCAGAACAGGGGGAAGGAGGCTACACCTTC. Translation gives CASSPEQGEGGYTF.

Note on this clone: Other DNA sequences in this sample translate to the same CDR3. The chain combines TRBV6-5 with TRBJ1-5; possibly TRBD1 for D (6 bases). Germline loops: CDR1 MNHEY, CDR2 SVGAGI. V was clipped by 5 bases and J by 4 bases, with 12 bases between them. The CDR3 has 14 amino acids. The DNA for the CDR3 is TGTGCCAGCAGTACAGGACAGAAGAATCAGCCCCAGCATTTT. Amino acids: CASSTGQKNQPQHF.

CDR3 protein: CASRVTEAFF. CDR3 coding DNA: TGTGCCAGCAGGGTGACTGAAGCTTTCTTT. This chain links TRBV6-6 with TRBJ1-1, with unresolved D. This CDR3 has 10 amino acids. The germline V gene encodes CDR1 MNHNY and CDR2 SVGAGI (reference sequence). V was trimmed by 6 bases and J by 5 bases, leaving 4 bases between them.

The CDR3 nucleotides are TGTGCCAGCAGCCGACGCCCAGACGCGGGGGAGAGCACAGATACGCAGTATTTT. Protein sequence: CASSRRPDAGESTDTQYF. The V call is TRBV7-6, the J call TRBJ2-3, with 7 positions matching TRBD2. Germline CDR1 and CDR2: SGHVS and FNYEAQ. The junction had 14 bases not matched to a gene; V was cut back by 5 bases and J by 0 bases. The CDR3 loop spans 18 amino acids. The variable domain in full, completed from reference TRBV7-6 and TRBJ2-3, reads GAGVSQSPRYKVTKRGQDVALRCDPISGHVSLYWYRQALGQGPEFLTYFNYEAQQDKSGLPNDRFSAERPEGSISTLTIQRTEQRDSAMYRCASSRRPDAGESTDTQYFGPGTRLTVL.

This clone was counted once. V gene TRBV7-2 combines with J gene TRBJ1-3; 7 bases are shared with TRBD1. Trimming at V came to 1 base and at J to 4 bases, leaving 4 bases not matched to a gene. The length of the CDR3 is 15 residues. Germline CDR1 SGHTA, CDR2 FQGNSA. Here the CDR3 reads CASSLGRGPGNTIYF. The DNA of the CDR3 is TGTGCCAGCAGCTTAGGGAGGGGGCCGGGAAACACCATATATTTT.

The rearrangement links TRBV28 to TRBJ1-1; D ambiguous. CDR3 length: 11 residues. The V gene lost 1 base and the J gene lost 6 bases, with 3 bases spanning the gap. CDR1 is MDHEN, CDR2 SYDVKM, per germline. CDR3 amino acids: CASSLSAEAFF. CDR3 nucleotides: TGTGCCAGCAGTTTATCCGCTGAAGCTTTCTTT.

The chain has TRBV27 and TRBJ1-5; possibly TRBD1 for D (6 bases). This CDR3 region has 14 residues. Trimming removed 2 bases at V and 6 bases at J, with 11 bases between. The germline gives CDR1 MNHEY, CDR2 SMNVEV (reference sequence). The CDR3 DNA is TGTGCCAGCAGTTTAATAAGGGGGTTTCAGCCCCAGCATTTT. Its translation: CASSLIRGFQPQHF.

This clone was seen just once. Here the CDR3 omits its conserved ending phenylalanine or tryptophan, so a read error is the likely source. The V and J genes are TRBV9 and TRBJ1-2; no definite D call. The CDR3 has 13 amino acids. Trimming cost V 0 bases and J 4 bases, with 7 bases left between them. Germline V gene sequence: CDR1 SGDLS, CDR2 YYNGEE. CDR3 DNA sequence: TGTGCCAGCAGCGTAGGCAGCACCTATGGCTACACCCTC. Encoded protein: CASSVGSTYGYTL.

Remarks on this clone: The conserved closing phenylalanine or tryptophan is absent in this CDR3, likely reflecting a read error. No DNA is shown, since the ends of the CDR3 on it are uncertain; the CDR3 is the one TCRdb lists. This chain connects TRBV5-1 to TRBJ1-3. Germline V gene lookup returns CDR1 SGHRS and CDR2 YFSETQ. The CDR3 adds up to 12 amino acids, both ends counted. This chain's CDR3 is CASSFPSSPGQR.

This rearrangement joins TRBV28 to TRBJ2-7, with D maybe TRBD2 (7 bases). The CDR3 covers 15 residues. CDR1 is MDHEN, CDR2 SYDVKM, per germline. V lost 5 bases, J lost 4 bases, and 18 bases lay in between. CDR3 in amino acids: CASSAQGGGWYEQYF. The CDR3 DNA is TGTGCCAGCAGTGCCCAGGGAGGGGGTTGGTACGAGCAGTACTTC. Full variable domain (missing parts from reference TRBV28 and TRBJ2-7): DVKVTQSSRYLVKRTGEKVFLECVQDMDHENMFWYRQDPGLGLRLIYFSYDVKMKEKGDIPEGYSVSREKKERFSLILESASTNQTSMYLCASSAQGGGWYEQYFGPGTRLTVT.

Only a few counts were recorded for this clone. The chain uses TRBV2 and TRBJ1-5; D not certain. V lost 10 bases to trimming and J lost 9 bases, with 16 bases between them. Germline V gives CDR1 SNHLY, CDR2 FYNNEI. The length of the CDR3 is 12 residues. The DNA of the CDR3 is TGTGCCATCGCGGCAAGGTCAGGGCCCCAGCATTTT. Translating it yields CAIAARSGPQHF.

The chain joins TRBV11-3 to TRBJ2-3; D remains ambiguous. The germline V and J ends were trimmed by 4 bases and 1 base, with 9 bases remaining between them. The CDR3 has 14 residues. CDR1 is SGHNT and CDR2 is YENEEA in the germline V gene. Here the CDR3 reads CASSSRNRTDTQYF. The CDR3 DNA sequence: TGTGCCAGCAGCTCGAGAAATCGCACAGATACGCAGTATTTT.

The chain employs TRBV4-1 and TRBJ1-1; D is ambiguous. Germline loops: CDR1 MGHRA, CDR2 YSYEKL. The V gene lost 0 bases and the J gene lost 10 bases, with 9 bases spanning the gap. The CDR3 consists of 12 residues. The CDR3 reads CASSQDEPGAFF. The CDR3 bases are TGCGCCAGCAGCCAAGATGAACCCGGAGCTTTCTTT.

Turning to this clone: A junction boundary mismatches the germline segment, possibly from a read error. The rearrangement links TRBV7-7 to TRBJ2-7, with D possibly being TRBD1 or TRBD2 (5 bases each). Germline V lookup: CDR1 SSHAT, CDR2 FNYEAQ (reference sequence). There are 14 residues in the CDR3. For the CDR3, the DNA is TGTGCTAGCAGCGTCCGGGACGGCCCCTACGAGCAGTACTTC. Translated, it gives CASSVRDGPYEQYF.